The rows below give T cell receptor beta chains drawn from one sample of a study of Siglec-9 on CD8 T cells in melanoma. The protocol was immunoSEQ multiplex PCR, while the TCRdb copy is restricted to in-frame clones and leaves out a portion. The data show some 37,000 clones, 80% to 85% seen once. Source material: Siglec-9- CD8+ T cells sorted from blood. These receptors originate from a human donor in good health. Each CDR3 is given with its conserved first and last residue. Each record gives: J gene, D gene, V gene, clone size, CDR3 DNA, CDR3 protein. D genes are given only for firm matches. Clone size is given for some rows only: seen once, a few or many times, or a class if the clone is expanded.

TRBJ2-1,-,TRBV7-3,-,TGTGCCAGCAGCTTATGGGCGGGCTGGGAGCAGTTCTTC,CASSLWAGWEQFF
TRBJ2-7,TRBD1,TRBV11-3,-,TGTGCCAGCAGCTTGATGGACAGGAGAGACGAGCAGTACTTC,CASSLMDRRDEQYF
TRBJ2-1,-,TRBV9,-,TGTGCCAGCAGCGTAGATCCGGGATACAATGAGCAGTTCTTC,CASSVDPGYNEQFF
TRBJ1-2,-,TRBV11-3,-,TGTGCCAGCAGCCATAAAGCAGGGAGAGACAGCTATGGCTACACCTTC,CASSHKAGRDSYGYTF
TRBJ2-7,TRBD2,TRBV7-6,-,TGTGCCAGCAGCGAGCGGGAGGTTGAAGAGCAGTACTTC,CASSEREVEEQYF
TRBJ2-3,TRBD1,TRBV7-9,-,TGTGCCAGCAGCTTAAAGACAGGGGGGGCAGATACGCAGTATTTT,CASSLKTGGADTQYF
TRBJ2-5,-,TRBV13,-,TGTGCCAGCAGCCCCGAGGGTGAGACCCAGTACTTC,CASSPEGETQYF
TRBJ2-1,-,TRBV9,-,TGTGCCAGCAGCGTAGCTGAGGGGAATGAGCAGTTCTTC,CASSVAEGNEQFF
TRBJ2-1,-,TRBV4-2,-,TGTGCCAGCAGCCAAGGGGGAAATGAGCAGTTCTTC,CASSQGGNEQFF
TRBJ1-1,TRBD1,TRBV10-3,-,TGTGCCATCAGTGGGGACAGGAACACTGAAGCTTTCTTT,CAISGDRNTEAFF
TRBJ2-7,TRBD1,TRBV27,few,TGTGCCAGCAGTCCGGGACAGGCCACCTACGAGCAGTACTTC,CASSPGQATYEQYF
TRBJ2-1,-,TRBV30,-,TGTGCCTGGAGTGTACTTACAGATGAGCAGTTCTTC,CAWSVLTDEQFF
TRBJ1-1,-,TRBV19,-,TGTGCCAGTCAGATTGGGAACACTGAAGCTTTCTTT,CASQIGNTEAFF
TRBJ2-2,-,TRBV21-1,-,TGTGCCAGCGGGCAGAGGGTAAACACCGGGGAGCTGTTTTTT,CASGQRVNTGELFF
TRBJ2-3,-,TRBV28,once,TGTGCCAGCAGTTTAACAGGCGCCCCCTCGGGAGATACGCAGTATTTT,CASSLTGAPSGDTQYF
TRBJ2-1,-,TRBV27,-,TGTGCCAGCAGTTTATCAGTAGCCCCCTACAATGAGCAGTTCTTC,CASSLSVAPYNEQFF
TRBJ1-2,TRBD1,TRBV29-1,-,TGCAGCGTTGAGCCGTGGACAGGGAATGGCTACACCTTC,CSVEPWTGNGYTF
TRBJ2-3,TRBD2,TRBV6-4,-,TGTGCCAGCAGTGACACGAGCGGGGGGTCAGATACGCAGTATTTT,CASSDTSGGSDTQYF
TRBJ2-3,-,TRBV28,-,TGTGCCAGCAGTTTCTTGTCGGCCTCGGGGGATACGCAGTATTTT,CASSFLSASGDTQYF
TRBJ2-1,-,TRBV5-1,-,TGCGCCAGCAGCGGGGGACTTCCAGGGAATGAGCAGTTCTTC,CASSGGLPGNEQFF
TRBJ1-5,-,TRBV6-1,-,TGTGCCAGCAGTGGGGGGGGCAAGGGGCCCCAGCATTTT,CASSGGGKGPQHF
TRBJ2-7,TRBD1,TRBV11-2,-,TGTGCCAGCAGCCACGCGACAGGGGCCCACGAGCAGTACTTC,CASSHATGAHEQYF
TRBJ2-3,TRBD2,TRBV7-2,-,TGTGCCAGCAGCAACCTTTACGGGGGGAGCACAGATACGCAGTATTTT,CASSNLYGGSTDTQYF
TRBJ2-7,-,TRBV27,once,TGTGCCAGCAGACTCAGCGGGCGGGGGCTCTACGAGCAGTACTTC,CASRLSGRGLYEQYF
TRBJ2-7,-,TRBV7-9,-,TGTGCCAGCAGCCCCCCGGCGGGCCCGATAGATTACTTC,CASSPPAGPIDYF
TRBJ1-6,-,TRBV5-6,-,TGTGCCAGCAGCTTGCCGGACACTTATTCACCCCTCCACTTT,CASSLPDTYSPLHF
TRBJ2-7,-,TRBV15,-,TGTGCCACCAGCTCTCGGACGGGAGTCTACGAGCAGTACTTC,CATSSRTGVYEQYF
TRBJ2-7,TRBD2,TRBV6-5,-,TGTGCCAGCAGTCAGGCGAGCGGGAGACCCTACGAGCAGTACTTC,CASSQASGRPYEQYF